A single sample gave rise to the 16 T cell receptor beta chains below, sequenced in a study of T cell responses to AZD1222 COVID-19 vaccine (dated by TCRdb to the early 2020s). The time point label, read with the paper, signifies: baseline before first vaccination. Reading the label with the study, this specimen's treatment or condition is: meningococcal conjugate vaccine given as trial control. The library was obtained by the immunoSEQ multiplex PCR assay. As stored in TCRdb, this immuneACCESS dataset retains in-frame rearrangements with V and J assigned. A fraction of the clones does not appear; measured against another copy, unresolved V genes explain less than half of the discrepancy, and the remainder lacks a known reason. The sample table lists tens of thousands of clones, just over 90% of them with a count of one. The top ten clones comprise about 4.9% of the sample. This material consisted of peripheral blood, taken on day 0 of MenACWY control vaccination. The receptors here all came from an adult in good health.

The chain joins TRBV5-4 to TRBJ1-1, with D tentatively TRBD1 (6 bases). CDR1 and CDR2 from the germline V gene are SGHNT and YYREEE (reference sequence). The length of the CDR3 is 15 residues. V dropped 9 bases and J dropped 4 bases, with 22 bases sitting between them. The CDR3: CATGDRQVSGTEAFF. CDR3 sequence (DNA): TGTGCCACAGGGGACCGCCAGGTATCAGGCACTGAAGCTTTCTTT.

The rearrangement links TRBV7-9 to TRBJ1-2; 7 bases map to TRBD1. This CDR3 is built from 16 residues. CDR1 is SEHNR and CDR2 is FQNEAQ in the germline V gene (reference sequence). V lost 5 bases and J lost 6; bases outside the gene matches: 15. In DNA, the CDR3 is TGTGCCAGCAGCGACCGCGGCCTACAGGGGCTGGATGGCTACACCTTC. It yields the protein CASSDRGLQGLDGYTF.

The V and J genes are TRBV27 and TRBJ2-2; possibly TRBD2 for D (6 bases). Germline V CDR1 and CDR2: MNHEY, SMNVEV (reference sequence). V lost 5 bases, J lost 7 bases, and 14 bases lay in between. The CDR3 contains 14 residues. CDR3 sequence: CASSLRENGGELFF. DNA for the CDR3: TGTGCCAGCAGTCTTCGGGAGAACGGCGGGGAGCTGTTTTTT.

V and J are TRBV18 and TRBJ1-2; weak D call: TRBD1 (5 bases). The V and J ends lost 0 bases and 7 bases respectively, with 15 bases between them. From germline, CDR1 is KGHSH and CDR2 LQKENI. This CDR3 region has 15 residues. CDR3 sequence: CASSPPGGYFGGYTF. CDR3 DNA sequence: TGTGCCAGCTCACCACCGGGGGGGTACTTCGGTGGCTACACCTTC.

The chain is built from TRBV5-1 and TRBJ2-7, with 13 bases matching TRBD2. Germline V CDR1 and CDR2: SGHRS, YFSETQ. The ends lost 4 bases at V and 5 bases at J; junction bases unmatched: 6. CDR3 length equals 15 residues. The CDR3 nucleotides are TGCGCCAGCAGCCTCGGGACTAGCGGGATGGACGAGCAGTACTTC. This codes for CASSLGTSGMDEQYF.

The CDR3: CASSLGLAGGPGTDTQYF. CDR3 DNA: TGCGCCAGCAGCTTGGGGCTAGCGGGAGGGCCCGGCACAGATACGCAGTATTTT. The rearrangement links TRBV5-1 to TRBJ2-3; 12 bases map to TRBD2. J gave up 1 base and V 0 bases, and 6 bases lay outside the gene matches. Germline V gene data show CDR1 as SGHRS and CDR2 as YFSETQ. This CDR3 comprises 18 residues.

V gene TRBV7-2 combines with J gene TRBJ1-1, with TRBD1 as a possible D gene (5 bases). The CDR3 contains 14 residues. The V gene lost 3 bases and the J gene lost 5 bases, with 13 bases spanning the gap. Germline CDR1 reads SGHTA; CDR2 reads FQGNSA. The DNA of the CDR3 is TGTGCCAGCAGCTTTGAACGCCGGGGGACTGAAGCTTTCTTT. It is translated as CASSFERRGTEAFF.

The rearrangement joins TRBV6-2 or TRBV6-3 to TRBJ1-1; TRBD1 matches at 9 bases. The CDR3 spans 14 residues. Looked up from germline, CDR1 is MNHEY and CDR2 is SVGEGT. J lost 4 bases, V lost 2 bases, and 2 bases had no gene match. CDR3 amino acids: CASSYGTGTTEAFF. The DNA of the CDR3 is TGTGCCAGCAGTTACGGGACAGGGACCACTGAAGCTTTCTTT.

This clone turned up a few times. Different DNA sequences within this sample yield the same CDR3. This chain uses TRBV7-2 with TRBJ2-3; D is ambiguous. Per germline, CDR1 SGHTA and CDR2 FQGNSA. The CDR3 loop spans 15 amino acids. The V end lost 1 base, the J end lost 2 bases, and 10 bases lay between the germline ends. The CDR3 bases are TGTGCCAGCAGCTTAGGGCCTGAGATCACAGATACGCAGTATTTT. This translates into CASSLGPEITDTQYF.

The chain carries TRBV7-2 and TRBJ1-2; no clear D gene. Looked up from germline, CDR1 is SGHTA and CDR2 is FQGNSA. Trimming cost V 4 bases and J 1 base, with 10 bases left between them. CDR3 length equals 14 residues. This CDR3 is CASSSDYDNYGYTF. As DNA, the CDR3 is TGTGCCAGCAGCTCCGACTATGATAACTATGGCTACACCTTC.

The chain is built from TRBV7-2 and TRBJ2-5; 11 nucleotides align to TRBD2. This CDR3 has 15 residues. After removal of 1 base from V and 7 bases from J, the junction contained 5 bases not matched to a gene. Germline V gene sequence: CDR1 SGHTA, CDR2 FQGNSA. CDR3 sequence: CASSLEGLAALTQYF. CDR3 DNA: TGTGCCAGCAGCTTAGAGGGACTAGCGGCCCTGACCCAGTACTTC.

The chain links TRBV11-2 to TRBJ1-1; D not certain. Trimming cost V 5 bases and J 8 bases, with 18 bases left between them. CDR1 and CDR2 from the germline V gene are SGHAT and FQNNGV. This CDR3 spans 14 amino acids. This CDR3 reads CASSPEAWAAEAFF. In DNA form, the CDR3 reads TGTGCCAGCAGCCCTGAGGCGTGGGCGGCCGAAGCTTTCTTT. The full variable domain, in which reference TRBV11-2 and TRBJ1-1 provide the parts outside the CDR3, is EAGVAQSPRYKIIEKRQSVAFWCNPISGHATLYWYQQILGQGPKLLIQFQNNGVVDDSQLPKDRFSAERLKGVDSTLKIQPAKLEDSAVYLCASSPEAWAAEAFFGQGTRLTVV.

CDR3 in amino acids: CASSLVGQGKRDEQYF. In DNA, the CDR3 is TGCGCCAGCAGCTTGGTTGGACAGGGTAAGAGGGACGAGCAGTACTTC. The chain employs TRBV5-1 and TRBJ2-7; TRBD1 agrees at 8 bases. Germline V CDR1 and CDR2: SGHRS, YFSETQ. The CDR3 has 16 amino acids. V trimming: 0 bases; J trimming: 5 bases; junction bases outside the gene matches: 10.

V usage is TRBV18 and J usage is TRBJ1-4, with D hard to call. The V gene lost 5 bases and the J gene lost 2 bases, with 12 bases spanning the gap. CDR1 KGHSH and CDR2 LQKENI come from the germline V gene. The CDR3 runs 15 residues. CDR3 sequence (DNA): TGTGCCAGCTCATTACAAGGGAGTACTAATGAAAAACTGTTTTTT. It translates to CASSLQGSTNEKLFF.

Only one count was recorded for this clone. This chain uses TRBV5-1 with TRBJ2-5; a weak D match, TRBD2 (6 bases). The germline CDR1 and CDR2 sequences are SGHRS and YFSETQ. With 6 bases removed from V and 3 bases from J, the gap between germline ends came to 18 bases. CDR3 length: 15 residues. CDR3 sequence: CASTSEAGSEETQYF. The CDR3 DNA reads TGCGCCAGCACCTCCGAGGCGGGATCGGAAGAGACCCAGTACTTC.

The chain couples TRBV19 to TRBJ2-7; 9 bases line up with TRBD1. Germline V lookup: CDR1 LNHDA, CDR2 SQIVND (reference sequence). Trimming took 5 bases from V and 2 from J; bases not matched to a gene: 7. CDR3 length: 15 amino acids. CDR3 in DNA: TGTGCCAGTAGTCCTTCCGGGACAGGGACCTACGAGCAGTACTTC. Translating gives CASSPSGTGTYEQYF.